The 20 T cell receptor beta chains reported below all come from one sample, sequenced in a study of cytomegalovirus exposure and HLA in healthy donors. It was with 60 Vbeta and 13 Jbeta primers that the PCR ran. The data were produced by immunoSEQ multiplex PCR, yet TCRdb's version contains in-frame clones alone and is incomplete. This sample has approximately 170,000 clones; approximately 80% occur once, and the top ten carry 2% to 3%. Material for sequencing was PBMCs. The source of these receptors is a male donor in good health and CMV-seronegative.

The gene calls are TRBV10-3 and TRBJ1-4; D is possibly TRBD1 (5 bases). The CDR3 loop spans 14 amino acids. The germline V and J ends were trimmed by 4 bases and 8 bases, with 14 bases remaining between them. Germline assignment: CDR1 ENHRY and CDR2 SYGVKD. In DNA, the CDR3 is TGTGCCATCAGTGTGGGTCAGGGTTTAGAAAAACTGTTTTTT. Residues: CAISVGQGLEKLFF.

This chain links TRBV18 with TRBJ1-1, with 8 bases that match TRBD1. V shed 0 bases, J shed 3 bases, and the junction held 18 bases outside the gene matches. The CDR3 extends over 20 amino acids. The V gene's germline CDR1 is KGHSH and CDR2 LQKENI. This chain's CDR3 is CASSPPWNGQGLYKDTEAFF. Written as DNA, the CDR3 is TGTGCCAGCTCACCACCTTGGAACGGACAGGGTCTTTACAAGGACACTGAAGCTTTCTTT.

The chain couples TRBV4-2 to TRBJ2-2, with 7 positions matching TRBD1. Germline CDR1 reads LGHNA; CDR2 reads YNFKEQ. The CDR3 is 15 amino acids. The junction had 7 bases not matched to a gene; V was cut back by 3 bases and J by 6 bases. The CDR3 region has the DNA TGTGCCAGCAGCCAGCCCCTCCAGGGGGCCGGGGAGCTGTTTTTT. As protein: CASSQPLQGAGELFF.

The gene calls are TRBV7-9 and TRBJ2-7; D remains unclear. This CDR3 comprises 13 residues. Germline CDR1 SEHNR, CDR2 FQNEAQ (reference sequence). Trimming took off 2 bases at V and 2 bases at J, with 7 bases between the two ends. CDR3 DNA sequence: TGTGCCAGCAGCTTACACGGTACCTACGAGCAGTACTTC. Translating it yields CASSLHGTYEQYF.

V usage is TRBV6-5 and J usage is TRBJ2-4, with D possibly matching TRBD2 (7 bases). CDR3 size: 16 residues. V shed 2 bases and J shed 0 bases, with 11 bases lying between them. Germline assignment: CDR1 MNHEY and CDR2 SVGAGI. The DNA for the CDR3 is TGTGCCAGCAGTTACGGGGGGGCGCTAGCCAAAAACATTCAGTACTTC. It codes for CASSYGGALAKNIQYF.

The chain joins TRBV19 to TRBJ2-2; D is possibly TRBD2 (6 bases). Trimming left V 6 bases short and J 0 bases short, with 11 bases between. This CDR3 has 15 amino acids. Germline V gene data show CDR1 as LNHDA and CDR2 as SQIVND (reference sequence). The CDR3 reads CASRIIAANTGELFF. Here the CDR3 DNA reads TGTGCCAGTAGAATAATAGCGGCGAACACCGGGGAGCTGTTTTTT.

This sequence joins TRBV19 and TRBJ2-2; 10 bases map to TRBD2. V lost 6 bases to trimming and J lost 3 bases; unmatched junction nucleotides: 16. Germline lookup yields CDR1 LNHDA and CDR2 SQIVND (reference sequence). CDR3 length: 19 residues. The CDR3 nucleotides are TGTGCCAGTAGAGCTGTGGGGCTAGCGGGAGTTTGGGACACCGGGGAGCTGTTTTTT. Its translation: CASRAVGLAGVWDTGELFF.

This chain joins TRBV14 and TRBJ2-3, with 9 positions matching TRBD2. Looked up from germline, CDR1 is SGHDN and CDR2 is FVKESK. J was trimmed by 5 bases and V by 1 base; bases with no gene match: 7. This CDR3 contains 16 residues. As DNA, the CDR3 is TGTGCCAGCAGCCAAGTTGGACTAGCGACGGGAGATACGCAGTATTTT. This sequence encodes CASSQVGLATGDTQYF.

The DNA for the CDR3 is TGTGCTAGTGGTTTGGTCACGAGGACCCTACAGGGAAACCGCTACGAGCAGTACTTC. Its protein product is CASGLVTRTLQGNRYEQYF. The V call is TRBV12-5, the J call TRBJ2-7; weak D call: TRBD1 (6 bases). Germline CDR1 reads LGHNT; CDR2 reads FRNRAP. This CDR3 region has 19 residues. V lost 0 bases to trimming and J lost 3 bases, with 24 bases between them.

DNA for the CDR3: TGCGCCAGCAGCCCGACATATTACAATGAGCAGTTCTTC. Amino acids: CASSPTYYNEQFF. The chain is built from TRBV5-1 and TRBJ2-1; no firm D call. This CDR3 spans 13 amino acids. Trimming cost V 4 bases and J 4 bases, with 9 bases left between them. Germline V gene sequence: CDR1 SGHRS, CDR2 YFSETQ.

DNA for the CDR3: TGTGCCAGCAGTCCCGACAGGGGGGCTGAAAAACTGTTTTTT. This codes for CASSPDRGAEKLFF. The rearrangement uses TRBV2 and TRBJ1-4, with 9 bases fitting TRBD1. In germline, CDR1 is SNHLY, CDR2 FYNNEI. The ends lost 5 bases at V and 7 bases at J; junction bases unmatched: 5. The CDR3 covers 14 residues.

The chain links TRBV2 to TRBJ1-2, with D perhaps matching TRBD1 (6 bases). The CDR3 is 15 residues long. The germline V gene encodes CDR1 SNHLY and CDR2 FYNNEI. V lost 6 bases and J lost 4, with 18 bases in between. CDR3 amino acids: CASSVPIGQSYGYTF. The CDR3 DNA reads as TGTGCCAGCAGCGTCCCGATCGGACAGAGCTATGGCTACACCTTC.

This clone has a handful of counts. The V and J genes are TRBV28 and TRBJ2-7, with a possible D match to TRBD1 (6 bases). V lost 6 bases and J lost 2, with 17 bases in between. The CDR3 is made up of 15 amino acids. Germline V gene lookup returns CDR1 MDHEN and CDR2 SYDVKM. The CDR3 bases are TGTGCCAGCAGGCCAGGGACATTTATAACCTACGAGCAGTACTTC. Protein: CASRPGTFITYEQYF.

The chain carries TRBV6-5 and TRBJ2-1; 7 bases line up with TRBD2. Germline CDR1 and CDR2: MNHEY and SVGAGI. V was clipped by 1 base and J by 4 bases; unmatched bases: 7. This CDR3 is 16 amino acids long. In DNA form, the CDR3 reads TGTGCCAGCAGTTACTTCGGCGGGGGACCTTACAATGAGCAGTTCTTC. This translates into CASSYFGGGPYNEQFF.

The chain couples TRBV7-6 to TRBJ2-1, with D perhaps TRBD2 (7 bases). The CDR3 is 13 amino acids. Germline CDR1 SGHVS, CDR2 FNYEAQ. V was clipped by 6 bases and J by 10 bases, with 16 bases between them. Written as DNA, the CDR3 is TGTGCCAGCAGTCTCAACGGGGGGCGCGAGCAGTTCTTC. This codes for CASSLNGGREQFF.

The rearrangement uses TRBV6-1 and TRBJ1-2; D call uncertain. V was trimmed by 0 bases and J by 4 bases, leaving 15 bases between them. The CDR3 is 16 amino acids. CDR1 MNHNS and CDR2 SASEGT come from the germline V gene. The CDR3 reads CASSEALPNAGYGYTF. The CDR3 DNA follows: TGTGCCAGCAGTGAAGCGCTTCCCAACGCGGGCTATGGCTACACCTTC.

The chain carries TRBV18 and TRBJ2-2; a weak D match, TRBD1 (6 bases). Germline loops: CDR1 KGHSH, CDR2 LQKENI. V lost 3 bases, J lost 3 bases, and 11 bases lay in between. CDR3 size: 15 residues. The CDR3 DNA sequence: TGTGCCAGCTCACCTAAAGCAGGGGACACCGGGGAGCTGTTTTTT. Protein product: CASSPKAGDTGELFF.

This clone was seen a single time. The J gene is TRBJ2-2, the V gene TRBV6-1, with 7 positions matching TRBD2. CDR1 is MNHNS and CDR2 is SASEGT in the germline V gene. CDR3 length equals 14 residues. With 5 bases clipped from V and 6 bases from J, the junction kept 6 bases outside the gene matches. CDR3 in amino acids: CASSYWRGSGELFF. CDR3 sequence (DNA): TGTGCCAGCAGTTATTGGCGGGGGTCCGGGGAGCTGTTTTTT.

The count of this clone is one. The chain carries TRBV6-1 and TRBJ2-2; TRBD2 might be the D (5 bases). The V end was cut by 1 base, the J end by 1 base, with 7 bases between. Germline lookup yields CDR1 MNHNS and CDR2 SASEGT. CDR3 length: 15 amino acids. The CDR3 is CASSEVSGNTGELFF. CDR3 nucleotides: TGTGCCAGCAGTGAAGTGAGCGGGAACACCGGGGAGCTGTTTTTT.

This chain joins TRBV6-5 and TRBJ2-5, with 7 bases that match TRBD1. CDR1 and CDR2 (germline): MNHEY, SVGAGI. This CDR3 spans 15 amino acids. After removal of 6 bases from V and 1 base from J, the junction contained 8 bases not matched to a gene. CDR3 amino acids: CASSDHRGGQETQYF. DNA for the CDR3: TGTGCCAGCAGCGACCACAGGGGTGGCCAAGAGACCCAGTACTTC.